One sample yielded the 18 T cell receptor beta chains listed below, sequenced in a study of blood T cell repertoires in COVID-19. Here immunoSEQ multiplex PCR was the method, and the copy in TCRdb shows in-frame clones only, minus some. The sample shows approximately 380,000 clones, roughly 85% of them seen only once. The sequenced sample was peripheral blood. The origin of the receptors is a young woman with acute or convalescent COVID-19.

This clone was observed a handful of times. This chain links TRBV25-1 with TRBJ1-5; possible D gene TRBD1, 5 bases. Germline loops: CDR1 MGHDK, CDR2 SYGVNS. Trimming removed 6 bases from V and 5 bases from J, with 11 bases in between. There are 13 residues in the CDR3. The CDR3 sequence: CASRQGQDQPQHF. The CDR3 DNA reads as TGTGCCAGCAGGCAGGGCCAGGATCAGCCCCAGCATTTT. The variable domain in full, completed from reference TRBV25-1 and TRBJ1-5, reads EADIYQTPRYLVIGTGKKITLECSQTMGHDKMYWYQQDPGMELHLIHYSYGVNSTEKGDLSSESTVSRIRTEHFPLTLESARPSHTSQYLCASRQGQDQPQHFGDGTRLSIL.

The table lists this clone with a count of one. The chain couples TRBV30 to TRBJ2-1, with TRBD1 identical over 10 bases. Looked up from germline, CDR1 is GTSNPN and CDR2 is SVGIG (reference sequence). The CDR3 is made up of 15 amino acids. J gave up 3 bases and V 0 bases, and 2 bases lay outside the gene matches. The CDR3 spells CAWSVGTGVYNEQFF. In nucleotides, the CDR3 is TGTGCCTGGAGTGTCGGGACAGGGGTCTACAATGAGCAGTTCTTC.

The rearrangement links TRBV28 to TRBJ1-1; D is undetermined. Germline CDR1 is MDHEN and CDR2 is SYDVKM. Trimming removed 2 bases at V and 4 bases at J, with 8 bases between. This CDR3 region has 13 residues. CDR3 sequence (DNA): TGTGCCAGCAGTTTACAGCGTCTCACTGAAGCTTTCTTT. As protein: CASSLQRLTEAFF.

CDR3 bases: TGTGCCAGCAGTGACTTGACTAGCGGGAACTACAATGAGCAGTTCTTC. It yields the protein CASSDLTSGNYNEQFF. The rearrangement links TRBV6-4 to TRBJ2-1, with 11 nucleotides matching TRBD2. CDR3 length: 16 amino acids. Germline lookup yields CDR1 MRHNA and CDR2 SNTAGT. V lost 1 base and J lost 3; bases outside the gene matches: 2.

The chain couples TRBV11-2 to TRBJ2-2; D is uncertain. This CDR3 has 13 amino acids. The ends were cut back, 0 bases at V and 5 bases at J, with 4 bases in the middle. Germline assignment: CDR1 SGHAT and CDR2 FQNNGV. CDR3 amino acids: CASSLDQTGELFF. The CDR3 DNA reads as TGTGCCAGCAGCTTAGATCAGACCGGGGAGCTGTTTTTT. Based on the CDR3 plus reference TRBV11-2 and TRBJ2-2, the full variable domain is EAGVAQSPRYKIIEKRQSVAFWCNPISGHATLYWYQQILGQGPKLLIQFQNNGVVDDSQLPKDRFSAERLKGVDSTLKIQPAKLEDSAVYLCASSLDQTGELFFGEGSRLTVL.

V usage is TRBV3-1 (or the pseudogene TRBV3-2) and J usage is TRBJ2-7, with TRBD1 identical over 7 bases. The CDR3 is made up of 14 amino acids. Germline values: CDR1 LGHDT, CDR2 YNNKEL (reference sequence). V lost 4 bases, J lost 1 base, and 4 bases stayed unmatched. The CDR3 DNA reads TGTGCCAGCAGCCTACAGGGGTTGTCCTACGAGCAGTACTTC. This codes for CASSLQGLSYEQYF.

V and J are TRBV5-1 and TRBJ2-2; TRBD2 might be the D (7 bases). CDR1 and CDR2 from the germline V gene are SGHRS and YFSETQ. CDR3 length equals 15 residues. The V end was cut by 3 bases, the J end by 4 bases, with 13 bases between. Here the CDR3 reads CASSYSRGRTGELFF. The DNA of the CDR3 is TGCGCCAGCAGCTATTCGCGGGGGCGCACCGGGGAGCTGTTTTTT. The whole variable domain, remainder taken from reference TRBV5-1 and TRBJ2-2, is KAGVTQTPRYLIKTRGQQVTLSCSPISGHRSVSWYQQTPGQGLQFLFEYFSETQRNKGNFPGRFSGRQFSNSRSEMNVSTLELGDSALYLCASSYSRGRTGELFFGEGSRLTVL.

The chain joins TRBV10-3 to TRBJ1-6; maybe TRBD1 (5 bases). Trimming shortened V by 2 bases and J by 0 bases, and 17 bases separated the two germline ends. In germline, CDR1 is ENHRY, CDR2 SYGVKD. This CDR3 has 19 residues. The CDR3 reads CAISERSWWGDSYNSPLHF. CDR3 in DNA: TGTGCCATCAGTGAGAGAAGCTGGTGGGGCGACTCCTATAATTCACCCCTCCACTTT.

The chain carries TRBV15 and TRBJ2-1; no clear D. In germline, CDR1 is LNHNV, CDR2 YYDKDF (reference sequence). V was cut by 6 bases and J by 3 bases, with 9 bases left in between. This CDR3 has 13 residues. The DNA of the CDR3 is TGTGCCACCAGTGGCGGATTCTACAATGAGCAGTTCTTC. Amino acid sequence: CATSGGFYNEQFF.

DNA for the CDR3: TGTGCTAGTGGTTTGGTATTAGGACAGGGGGCCTTGAACACTGAAGCTTTCTTT. As protein: CASGLVLGQGALNTEAFF. The chain uses TRBV12-5 and TRBJ1-1, with 11 bases lining up with TRBD1. V was clipped by 0 bases and J by 0 bases; unmatched bases: 6. This CDR3 contains 18 residues. CDR1 and CDR2 (germline): LGHNT, FRNRAP.

The V and J genes are TRBV27 and TRBJ1-3, with 7 positions matching TRBD1. Germline V lookup: CDR1 MNHEY, CDR2 SMNVEV (reference sequence). The trim removed 4 bases at V and 1 base at J, leaving 4 bases unmatched. This CDR3 has 15 amino acids. Here the CDR3 DNA reads TGTGCCAGCAGTTCGGGACAGTCATCTGGAAACACCATATATTTT. Protein: CASSSGQSSGNTIYF.

This chain uses TRBV28 with TRBJ1-2; D possibly corresponds to TRBD1 (5 bases). The CDR3 is 12 residues long. CDR1 MDHEN and CDR2 SYDVKM come from the germline V gene. V was shortened by 6 bases and J by 8 bases, with 13 bases between the two germline ends. For the CDR3, the DNA is TGTGCCAGCAGCTTTGGGGGAGGGGGCTACACCTTC. Amino acid sequence: CASSFGGGGYTF.

The V call is TRBV12-3 or TRBV12-4, the J call TRBJ1-1; D not resolved. Deletions cut 4 bases from V and 7 bases from J, with 4 bases between. This CDR3 has 10 residues. The CDR3 sequence: CASSSYEAFF. The CDR3 DNA is TGTGCCAGCAGTTCCTATGAAGCTTTCTTT.

This rearrangement joins TRBV6-4 to TRBJ2-3, with a tentative D call TRBD2 (6 bases). Germline CDR1 MRHNA, CDR2 SNTAGT. The CDR3 is 16 residues long. Between the trimmed V and J ends, which lost 0 bases and 1 base, there was a span of 11 bases. The CDR3 DNA follows: TGTGCCAGCAGTGACTCGACCCCTAGCGGCACAGATACGCAGTATTTT. This codes for CASSDSTPSGTDTQYF.

This clone was recorded a few times. The chain carries TRBV7-3 and TRBJ1-3, with TRBD1 identical over 7 bases. Germline CDR1 reads SGHTA; CDR2 reads FQGTGA. The CDR3 has 14 residues. V lost 3 bases and J lost 4; bases outside the gene matches: 3. The CDR3 loop reads CASSLTGPGNTIYF. CDR3 sequence (DNA): TGTGCCAGCAGCTTGACAGGGCCCGGAAACACCATATATTTT. The full variable domain, rest sourced from reference TRBV7-3 and TRBJ1-3, is GAGVSQTPSNKVTEKGKYVELRCDPISGHTALYWYRQSLGQGPEFLIYFQGTGAADDSGLPNDRFFAVRPEGSVSTLKIQRTERGDSAVYLCASSLTGPGNTIYFGEGSWLTVV.

The J gene is TRBJ1-2, the V gene TRBV13, with 8 bases matching TRBD1. V shed 4 bases and J 2 bases; nucleotides not matched to a gene: 3. The CDR3 extends over 14 amino acids. Germline V lookup: CDR1 PRHDT, CDR2 FYEKMQ (reference sequence). CDR3 in amino acids: CASSSRGQNYGYTF. CDR3 DNA: TGTGCCAGCAGCTCCAGGGGGCAGAACTATGGCTACACCTTC.

The chain combines TRBV19 with TRBJ2-1; weak D call: TRBD2 (6 bases). The CDR3 has 14 residues. The V and J ends lost 10 bases and 5 bases respectively, with 18 bases between them. From germline, CDR1 is LNHDA and CDR2 SQIVND (reference sequence). The CDR3 region has the DNA TGTGCCACCTCCCCGGGACTTTGGAACAATGAGCAGTTCTTC. This translates into CATSPGLWNNEQFF.

The CDR3, as DNA: TGCGCCAGCAGCCCGAGTCTAAACACCGGGGAGCTGTTTTTT. This codes for CASSPSLNTGELFF. The chain carries TRBV5-1 and TRBJ2-2; no reliable D call. Between the trimmed V and J ends, which lost 4 bases and 2 bases, there was a span of 9 bases. CDR1 SGHRS and CDR2 YFSETQ come from the germline V gene. The CDR3 sequence is 14 residues long.